Listed below are T cell receptor beta chains from one sample, sequenced in a study of shared clonotypes between healthy human individuals. This table comes from immunoSEQ multiplex PCR, and its TCRdb copy is limited to in-frame clones, with some not included. Here the sample spans more than 1,200,000 clones, approximately 98.5% being singletons. Sequenced: naive CD4+ T cells sorted from blood. The receptors derive from a man aged 30 to 39 in good health. Both conserved end residues are part of each CDR3. A D gene is named only where the DNA matches it firmly. Expanded clones get a size class; other rows say once, few or many, or leave the size out.

j_gene | abundance | v_gene | d_gene | CDR3aa | CDR3nt
TRBJ2-2 | - | TRBV11-3 | TRBD1 | CASSPGTGGGNTGELFF | TGTGCCAGCAGCCCTGGGACAGGGGGCGGGAACACCGGGGAGCTGTTTTTT
TRBJ2-6 | - | TRBV30 | - | CAWSQDGANVLTF | TGTGCCTGGAGTCAGGATGGGGCCAACGTCCTGACTTTC
TRBJ1-2 | - | TRBV2 | - | CASRHPYGYTF | TGTGCCAGCAGACACCCCTATGGCTACACCTTC
TRBJ1-2 | - | TRBV30 | TRBD1 | CAWSGGDRGSNYGYTF | TGTGCCTGGAGTGGCGGGGACAGGGGGTCTAACTATGGCTACACCTTC
TRBJ1-1 | - | TRBV30 | TRBD1 | CAWNRGRTEAFF | TGTGCCTGGAACAGGGGTCGAACTGAAGCTTTCTTT
TRBJ2-1 | - | TRBV18 | - | CASSPSDRGSYNEQFF | TGTGCCAGCTCACCATCGGATCGGGGATCCTACAATGAGCAGTTCTTC
TRBJ1-5 | once | TRBV9 | - | CASSSAGGNQPQHF | TGTGCCAGCAGCTCAGCGGGGGGCAATCAGCCCCAGCATTTT
TRBJ2-5 | - | TRBV7-9 | TRBD1 | CASSWTGVRETQYF | TGTGCCAGCAGCTGGACAGGGGTGAGGGAGACCCAGTACTTC
TRBJ2-7 | - | TRBV7-2 | - | CASSSIRQGREQYF | TGTGCCAGCAGCTCCATTAGGCAGGGACGGGAGCAGTACTTC
TRBJ2-1 | - | TRBV5-1 | TRBD2 | CASSLELAEQFF | TGCGCCAGCAGCTTGGAACTAGCGGAGCAGTTCTTC
TRBJ2-1 | - | TRBV9 | - | CASSVEGNNEQFF | TGTGCCAGCAGCGTAGAAGGGAACAATGAGCAGTTCTTC
TRBJ2-2 | - | TRBV27 | - | CASSLSRASAGELFF | TGTGCCAGCAGTTTATCGAGGGCTAGCGCCGGGGAGCTGTTTTTT
TRBJ2-7 | - | TRBV27 | - | CASSTLGEQYF | TGTGCCAGCAGTACTTTAGGCGAGCAGTACTTC
TRBJ2-2 | - | TRBV2 | TRBD1 | CASSDLTGGYTGELFF | TGTGCCAGCAGTGACTTAACAGGGGGCTACACCGGGGAGCTGTTTTTT
TRBJ2-7 | - | TRBV4-3 | - | CASSQGLRFEQYF | TGCGCCAGCAGCCAAGGATTGAGGTTCGAGCAGTACTTC
TRBJ1-2 | - | TRBV7-8 | TRBD1 | CASSTKGQFGYTF | TGTGCCAGCAGCACGAAGGGACAGTTCGGCTACACCTTC
TRBJ2-2 | - | TRBV2 | - | CASNGGANTGELFF | TGTGCCAGCAACGGCGGGGCGAACACCGGGGAGCTGTTTTTT
TRBJ2-7 | - | TRBV5-1 | - | CASSLDGGTISYEQYF | TGCGCCAGCAGCTTGGATGGCGGAACCATCTCCTACGAGCAGTACTTC
TRBJ1-1 | - | TRBV5-1 | - | CASSATAQGPEAFF | TGCGCCAGCAGCGCGACAGCCCAGGGGCCTGAAGCTTTCTTT
TRBJ2-7 | - | TRBV10-2 | - | CASSETAPYEQYF | TGCGCCAGCAGTGAAACAGCCCCCTACGAGCAGTACTTC
TRBJ1-5 | - | TRBV19 | - | CASSLGVGIVRPQHF | TGTGCCAGTAGTTTGGGAGTAGGGATTGTGCGGCCCCAGCATTTT
TRBJ2-2 | - | TRBV21-1 | - | CASSKDGRWTGVTGELFF | TGTGCCAGCAGCAAAGACGGGAGATGGACAGGGGTTACCGGGGAGCTGTTTTTT
TRBJ1-2 | - | TRBV5-6 | - | CASSLTDGYTF | TGTGCCAGCAGCTTGACCGATGGCTACACCTTC
TRBJ1-5 | once | TRBV2 | - | CASSESGRRMQPQHF | TGTGCCAGCAGTGAATCGGGTCGCAGAATGCAGCCCCAGCATTTT
TRBJ2-3 | - | TRBV20-1 | - | CSAPDTQYF | TGCAGTGCTCCAGATACGCAGTATTTT
TRBJ2-7 | - | TRBV6-1 | - | CASSTRSTYEQYF | TGTGCCAGCAGTACGAGATCGACCTACGAGCAGTACTTC
TRBJ1-2 | - | TRBV9 | - | CASSVGRNRTVYGYTF | TGTGCCAGCAGCGTAGGGAGGAATCGGACAGTCTATGGCTACACCTTC
TRBJ2-1 | - | TRBV2 | - | CASLGTKHQSSYNEQFF | TGTGCCAGCCTAGGGACGAAGCACCAGAGCTCCTACAATGAGCAGTTCTTC
TRBJ2-7 | - | TRBV7-2 | - | CASSLRVAYEQYF | TGTGCCAGCAGCTTAAGGGTCGCCTACGAGCAGTACTTC
TRBJ2-5 | - | TRBV30 | - | CAWSVIGPSRGSKKTQYF | TGTGCCTGGAGTGTAATCGGCCCCAGTCGTGGGAGTAAAAAGACCCAGTACTTC
TRBJ2-7 | - | TRBV28 | - | CASSFNRGIGQYF | TGTGCCAGCAGTTTCAACAGAGGTATTGGGCAGTACTTC
TRBJ1-2 | - | TRBV29-1 | - | CSVDLGVSYGYTF | TGCAGCGTTGATTTGGGGGTGTCCTATGGCTACACCTTC
TRBJ2-3 | - | TRBV5-1 | - | CASSLGGTSTDTQYF | TGCGCCAGCAGCTTGGGAGGGACTAGCACAGATACGCAGTATTTT
TRBJ1-5 | - | TRBV9 | - | CASSVGGRGQPQHF | TGTGCCAGCAGCGTAGGAGGGAGGGGTCAGCCCCAGCATTTT
TRBJ2-1 | - | TRBV5-1 | TRBD2 | CASSPPGLAGLEQFF | TGCGCCAGCAGCCCCCCTGGACTAGCGGGACTGGAGCAGTTCTTC
TRBJ2-3 | - | TRBV5-1 | - | CASSRTPTDTQYF | TGCGCCAGCAGCCGAACCCCCACAGATACGCAGTATTTT
TRBJ2-7 | - | TRBV5-4 | TRBD2 | CASSKGGTSSYEQYF | TGTGCCAGCAGCAAGGGGGGGACTAGCAGCTACGAGCAGTACTTC
TRBJ1-5 | once | TRBV5-1 | TRBD1 | CASSPGTGIQPQHF | TGCGCCAGCAGCCCCGGGACAGGGATTCAGCCCCAGCATTTT
TRBJ2-7 | - | TRBV5-1 | TRBD2 | CASSPGGAGAPRHEQYF | TGCGCCAGCAGCCCGGGGGGGGCGGGAGCTCCGCGGCACGAGCAGTACTTC